This T cell receptor (beta chain) was documented in a study of shared clonotypes between healthy human individuals. Deep-level settings were used for running the assay. Template for every sorted-subset replicate PCR totaled about 0.2 ug DNA, 25,000 to 35,000 T cell genomes. The data were produced by immunoSEQ multiplex PCR, yet TCRdb's version contains in-frame clones alone and is incomplete. The sample has about 2.3 million clones, just under 95% seen once; the top ten hold around 0.35%. This CDR3 spans 13 amino acids. Between the trimmed V and J ends, which lost 7 bases and 5 bases, there was a span of 15 bases. In germline, CDR1 is MRHNA, CDR2 SNTAGT. Turning to this clone: Its matching antigen is unknown.

Findings and limits, study-wide: The study found lower generation probabilities in non-shared clonotypes than in those shared by all four donors.

This clonotype originated in a man between 18 and 29 years old in good health. Some clones in this sample may be carry-over from other donors' samples. The V call is TRBV6-4, the J call TRBJ2-7; D remains unclear. The sample was naive CD4+ T cells from PBMCs. Regarding subset: CD45RA+ positively selected. For the CDR3, the DNA is TGTGCCAGCACTGCCTCGGTGGCCCACGAGCAGTACTTC. It translates to CASTASVAHEQYF.